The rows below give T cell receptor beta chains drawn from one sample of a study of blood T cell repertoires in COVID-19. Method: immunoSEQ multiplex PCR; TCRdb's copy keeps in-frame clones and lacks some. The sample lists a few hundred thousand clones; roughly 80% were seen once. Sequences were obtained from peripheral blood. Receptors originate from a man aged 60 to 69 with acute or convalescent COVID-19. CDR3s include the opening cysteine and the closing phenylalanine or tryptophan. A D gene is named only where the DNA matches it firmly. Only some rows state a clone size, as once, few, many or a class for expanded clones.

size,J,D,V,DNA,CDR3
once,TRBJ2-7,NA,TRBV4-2,TGTGCCAGCAGCCAATCGGCAGGGCAAACCTACGAGCAGTACTTC,CASSQSAGQTYEQYF
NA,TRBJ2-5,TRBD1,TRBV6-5,TGTGCCAGCAGGACAGGGTGGGGAGAGACCCAGTACTTC,CASRTGWGETQYF
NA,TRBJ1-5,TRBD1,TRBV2,TGTGCCAGCAGCCAGACAGGGGTCTTCAATCAGCCCCAGCATTTT,CASSQTGVFNQPQHF
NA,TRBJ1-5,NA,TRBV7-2,TGTGCCAGCAGCTTAGCCGGACTGAATAGCAATCAGCCCCAGCATTTT,CASSLAGLNSNQPQHF
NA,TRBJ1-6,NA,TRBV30,TGTGCCTGGAGTTTGACGGGGAATTCACCCCTCCACTTT,CAWSLTGNSPLHF
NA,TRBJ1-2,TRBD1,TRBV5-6,TGTGCCAGCAGAGGACAGGGAGGCTACACCTTC,CASRGQGGYTF
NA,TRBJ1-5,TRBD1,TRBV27,TGTGCCAGCAGGCCTTTACAGGGGGTGAGCAATCAGCCCCAGCATTTT,CASRPLQGVSNQPQHF
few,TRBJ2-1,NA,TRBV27,TGTGCCAGCAGTTTACCCCCAGCTAGTAACAATGAGCAGTTCTTC,CASSLPPASNNEQFF
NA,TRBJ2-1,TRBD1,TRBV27,TGTGCCAGCCCCGGACAGGGCTACAATGAGCAGTTCTTC,CASPGQGYNEQFF
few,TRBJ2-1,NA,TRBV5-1,TGCGCCAGCAGCTTATTGGGGCGCGGCTACAATGAGCAGTTCTTC,CASSLLGRGYNEQFF
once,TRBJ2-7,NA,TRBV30,TGTGCTCAGGGCCGGACCTCCTACGAGCAGTACTTC,CAQGRTSYEQYF
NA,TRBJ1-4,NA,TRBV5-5,TGTGCCAGCAGCTTGGGACGGGGATACGAAAAACTGTTTTTT,CASSLGRGYEKLFF
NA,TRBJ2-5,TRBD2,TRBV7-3,TGTGCCAGCAGCTCCCTAGGACTAGCTCTGGAGACCCAGTACTTC,CASSSLGLALETQYF
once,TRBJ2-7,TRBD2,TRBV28,TGTGCCAGCAGTTCCTCGGGTAGCGGGAGCTACGAGCAGTACTTC,CASSSSGSGSYEQYF
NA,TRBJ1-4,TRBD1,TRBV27,TGTGCCAGCAGCAAGGGACAGAATAATGAAAAACTGTTTTTT,CASSKGQNNEKLFF
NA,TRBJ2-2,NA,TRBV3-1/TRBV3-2,TGTGCCAGCAGTACTGACTTGAACACCGGGGAGCTGTTTTTT,CASSTDLNTGELFF
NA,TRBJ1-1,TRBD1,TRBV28,TGTGCCAGCAGTTCAACAGGGGGGAACACTGAAGCTTTCTTT,CASSSTGGNTEAFF
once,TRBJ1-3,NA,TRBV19,TGTGCCAGTAGCCCAGGGCGCTCACTCTCTGGAAACACCATATATTTT,CASSPGRSLSGNTIYF
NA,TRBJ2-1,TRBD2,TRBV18,TGTGCCAGCTCACCTCGACTAGCGGGAGGCAACCACAATGAGCAGTTCTTC,CASSPRLAGGNHNEQFF
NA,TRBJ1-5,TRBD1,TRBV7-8,TGTGCCAGCAGCCGGGGGGGACAGGGAAATCAGCCCCAGCATTTT,CASSRGGQGNQPQHF
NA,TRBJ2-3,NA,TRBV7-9,TGTGCCAGCAGCTTAGCGATTGGCTCAGATACGCAGTATTTT,CASSLAIGSDTQYF
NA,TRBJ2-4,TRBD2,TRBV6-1,TGTGCCAGCAGTGAAAGGGAGGGGCTAGCGGGTCCATATTTAGCCAAAAACATTCAGTACTTC,CASSEREGLAGPYLAKNIQYF
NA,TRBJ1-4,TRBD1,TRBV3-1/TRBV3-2,TGTGCCAGCAGCCAAGAGACGGACAGGAGGGAAAAACTGTTTTTT,CASSQETDRREKLFF
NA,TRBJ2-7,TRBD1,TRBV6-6,TGTGCCACTGATCAGGGGGCAGGTGACGAGCAGTACTTC,CATDQGAGDEQYF
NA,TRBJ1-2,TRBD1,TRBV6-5,TGTGCCAGCAGCTCCCCCGGGACAGCCAATGGCTACACCTTC,CASSSPGTANGYTF
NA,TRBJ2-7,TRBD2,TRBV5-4,TGTGCCAGCAGCTCCTGGACTAGCGGGGGTTACGAGCAGTACTTC,CASSSWTSGGYEQYF
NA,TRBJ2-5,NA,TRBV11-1,TGTGCCAGCAGCTTCAGAGGGGGGGCCGTCGAGACCCAGTACTTC,CASSFRGGAVETQYF
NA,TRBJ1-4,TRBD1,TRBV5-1,TGCGCCAGCAGCTTGTTGGGACAGATTAATGAAAAACTGTTTTTT,CASSLLGQINEKLFF
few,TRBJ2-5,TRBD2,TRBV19,TGTGCCAGTAGTTCCCGACTAGCGGGGGGCCGCGAGCCCCAGTACTTC,CASSSRLAGGREPQYF
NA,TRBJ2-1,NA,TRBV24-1,TGTGCCACCAGTGATGCAGTCAACAATGAGCAGTTCTTC,CATSDAVNNEQFF
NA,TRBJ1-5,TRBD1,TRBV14,TGTGCCAGCAGCCTTAAAATGGGACAGGATAGCAATCAGCCCCAGCATTTT,CASSLKMGQDSNQPQHF
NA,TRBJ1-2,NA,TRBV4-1,TGCGCCAGCAGCCAAGATAACAACAGGGCCCCTTATGGCTACACCTTC,CASSQDNNRAPYGYTF
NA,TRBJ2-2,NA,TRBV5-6,TGTGCCAGCACCGAACTTCAGGGAAACACCGGGGAGCTGTTTTTT,CASTELQGNTGELFF
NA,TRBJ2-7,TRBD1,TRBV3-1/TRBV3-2,TGTGCCAGCAGCCTACAGGGGGCCCTCAGCTCCTACGAGCAGTACTTC,CASSLQGALSSYEQYF
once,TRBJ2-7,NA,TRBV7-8,TGTGCCAGCAGCTTCGATGCGGGCGGATACGAGCAGTACTTC,CASSFDAGGYEQYF
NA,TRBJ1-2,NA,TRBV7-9,TGTGCCAGCAGCCGATTGGCGGGAACCCGTGATGGCTACACCTTC,CASSRLAGTRDGYTF
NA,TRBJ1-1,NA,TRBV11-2,TGTGCCAGCAGCTGGGGCCCGGACACTGAAGCTTTCTTT,CASSWGPDTEAFF
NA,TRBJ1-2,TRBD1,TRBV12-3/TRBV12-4,TGTGCCAGCAGCCAAGGACAGGGGTCCACCTTC,CASSQGQGSTF
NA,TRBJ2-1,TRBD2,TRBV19,TGTGCCAGTAGTAAGGCGGGAGGGCCACACAATGAGCAGTTCTTC,CASSKAGGPHNEQFF
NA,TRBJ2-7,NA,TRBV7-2,TGTGCCAGCAGCACCAGCCGCAATCCAGGCAACGAGCAGTACTTC,CASSTSRNPGNEQYF
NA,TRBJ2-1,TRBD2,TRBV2,TGTGCCAGCAGCGCCCTTGGGAGCGGGAGTTCCTACAATGAGCAGTTCTTC,CASSALGSGSSYNEQFF
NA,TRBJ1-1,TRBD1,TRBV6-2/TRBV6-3,TGTGCCAGCAGTTACGACAGGGCTGAAGCTTTCTTT,CASSYDRAEAFF
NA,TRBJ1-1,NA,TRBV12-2,TGTGCAAGTCGCTTGGATCTTGTCAGGATAAACACTGAAGCTTTCTTT,CASRLDLVRINTEAFF
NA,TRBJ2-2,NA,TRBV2,TGTGCCAGCAGTGAATGGGGGGTCGGCGGGGAGCTGTTTTTT,CASSEWGVGGELFF